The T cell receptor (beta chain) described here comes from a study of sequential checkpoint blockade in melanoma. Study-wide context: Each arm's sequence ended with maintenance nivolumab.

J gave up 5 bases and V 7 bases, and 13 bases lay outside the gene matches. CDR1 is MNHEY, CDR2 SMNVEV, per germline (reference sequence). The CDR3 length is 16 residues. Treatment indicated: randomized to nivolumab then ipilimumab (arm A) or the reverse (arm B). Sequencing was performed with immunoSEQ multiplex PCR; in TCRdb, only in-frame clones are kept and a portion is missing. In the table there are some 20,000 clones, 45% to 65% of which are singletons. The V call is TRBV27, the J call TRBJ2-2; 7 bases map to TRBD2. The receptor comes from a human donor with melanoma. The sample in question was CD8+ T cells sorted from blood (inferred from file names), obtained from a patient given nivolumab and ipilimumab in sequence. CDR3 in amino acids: CASTSLSGLGTGELFF. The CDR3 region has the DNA TGTGCCAGCACCTCATTGAGCGGACTAGGGACCGGGGAGCTGTTTTTT.